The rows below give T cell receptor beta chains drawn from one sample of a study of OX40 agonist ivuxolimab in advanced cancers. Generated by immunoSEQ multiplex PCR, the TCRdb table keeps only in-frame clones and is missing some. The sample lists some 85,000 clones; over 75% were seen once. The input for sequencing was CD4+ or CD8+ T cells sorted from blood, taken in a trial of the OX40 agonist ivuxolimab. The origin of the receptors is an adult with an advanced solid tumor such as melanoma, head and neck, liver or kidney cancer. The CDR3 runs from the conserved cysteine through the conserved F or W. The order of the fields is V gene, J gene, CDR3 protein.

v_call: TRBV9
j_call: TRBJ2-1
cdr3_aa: CASSVGGSINEQFF

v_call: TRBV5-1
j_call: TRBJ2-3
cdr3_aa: CASSLVATTQYF

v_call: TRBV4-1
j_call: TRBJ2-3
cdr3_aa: CASSQDPSGTGRADTQYF

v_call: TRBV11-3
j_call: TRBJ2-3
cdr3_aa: CASSNISPDTQYF

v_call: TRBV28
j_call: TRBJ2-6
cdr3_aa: CASSGSGANVLTF

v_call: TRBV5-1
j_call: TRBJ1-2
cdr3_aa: CASSLLDQGYGYTF

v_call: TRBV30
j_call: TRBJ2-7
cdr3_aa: CAWRDNGYEQYF

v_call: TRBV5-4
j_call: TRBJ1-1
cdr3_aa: CASSQTGGPTEAFF

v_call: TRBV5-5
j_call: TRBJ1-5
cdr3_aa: CASSLWHVSNQPQHF

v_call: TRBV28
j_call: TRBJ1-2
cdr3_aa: CASSLSNYGYTF

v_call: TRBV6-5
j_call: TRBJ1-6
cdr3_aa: CASRDSSNSPLHF

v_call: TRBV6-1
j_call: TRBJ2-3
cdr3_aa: CASSVQGESLTDTQYF

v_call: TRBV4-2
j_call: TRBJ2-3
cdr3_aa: CASSPGDFMGSSTDTQYF

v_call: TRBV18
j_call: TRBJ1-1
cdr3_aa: CASSITGGTEAFF

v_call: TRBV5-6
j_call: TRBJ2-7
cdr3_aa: CASSLRRYEQYF

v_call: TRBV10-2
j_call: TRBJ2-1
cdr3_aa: CASRAWTSGRSYNEQFF

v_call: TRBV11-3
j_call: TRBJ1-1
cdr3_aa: CASTRGEGMNTEAFF

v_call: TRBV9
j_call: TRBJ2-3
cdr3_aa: CASSPIERASDTQYF

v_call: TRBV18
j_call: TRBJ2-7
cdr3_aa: CASPPPNGNYEQYF

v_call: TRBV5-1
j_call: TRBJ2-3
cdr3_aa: CASRTGPTDTQYF

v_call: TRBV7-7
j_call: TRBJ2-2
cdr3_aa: CASSRGLAPTGELFF

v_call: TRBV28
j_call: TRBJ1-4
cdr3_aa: CASTPGGWMGEKLFF

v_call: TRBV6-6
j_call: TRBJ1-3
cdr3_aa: CASSYSTGAGNTIYF

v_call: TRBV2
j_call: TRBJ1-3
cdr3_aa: CASSFTGTGTGNTIYF

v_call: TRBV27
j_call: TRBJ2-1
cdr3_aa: CASSLLGVNEQFF

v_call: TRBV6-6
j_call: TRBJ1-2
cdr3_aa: CASSQGRFGYTF

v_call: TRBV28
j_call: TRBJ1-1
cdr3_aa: CASSLQTGAGEAFF

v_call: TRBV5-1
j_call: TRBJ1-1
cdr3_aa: CASSSDPPGTRGRNTEAFF

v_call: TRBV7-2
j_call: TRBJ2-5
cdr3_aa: CASSPRDSRETQYF

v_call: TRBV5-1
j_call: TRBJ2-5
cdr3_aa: CASSWDKAGGVETQYF

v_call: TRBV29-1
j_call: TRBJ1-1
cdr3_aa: CSVDAGWETEAFF

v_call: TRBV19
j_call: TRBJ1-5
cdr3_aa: CASGQANNQPQHF

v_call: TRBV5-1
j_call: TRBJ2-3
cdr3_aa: CASSLQGVGTDTQYF

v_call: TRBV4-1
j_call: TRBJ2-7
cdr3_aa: CASSQTGSLSSYEQYF

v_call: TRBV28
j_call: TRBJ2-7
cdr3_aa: CASSSTGGPRYEQYF

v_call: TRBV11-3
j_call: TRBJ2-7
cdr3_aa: CASSMDSSYEQYF

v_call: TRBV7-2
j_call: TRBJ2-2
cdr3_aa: CASSPTSGSYTGELFF

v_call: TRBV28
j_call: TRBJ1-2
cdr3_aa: CASSSLQGRYGYTF

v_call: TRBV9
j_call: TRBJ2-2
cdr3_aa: CASSPEDGELFF

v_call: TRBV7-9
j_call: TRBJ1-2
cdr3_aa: CASDPYGVSGGYTF

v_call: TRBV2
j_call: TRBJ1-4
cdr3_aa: CASRQGLAEKLFF